The clone carrying this T cell receptor beta chain was counted only a few times. The antigen remains undetermined. This sample stems from a study of shared clonotypes between healthy human individuals. Study results and caveats: The low donor count limited represented genetic and exposure-history diversity. Across a handful of donors, naive CD4 shared roughly 5%, naive CD8 more than 3%, memory CD4 roughly 2.3%, memory CD8 over 0.3%.

Here immunoSEQ multiplex PCR was the method, and the copy in TCRdb shows in-frame clones only, minus some. The sample includes hundreds of thousands of clones, about 95% of them seen just once. The ends lost 5 bases at V and 2 bases at J; junction bases unmatched: 6. This CDR3 has 15 residues. Germline V lookup: CDR1 SNHLY, CDR2 FYNNEI. CD45RO-negative, CCR7-selected cells formed the naive CD8 fraction, which excluded terminally differentiated effector memory CD45RA+ cells. The donors were all Caucasian adults (living in Nashville, Tennessee). The chain uses TRBV2 and TRBJ1-5, with 7 bases that match TRBD1. What was sequenced was naive CD8+ T cells sorted from blood. This sequence was found in a woman under 40 in good health. The CDR3 sequence: CASSTGVMGNQPQHF. CDR3 nucleotides: TGTGCCAGCAGTACAGGGGTCATGGGCAATCAGCCCCAGCATTTT. The variable domain in full, with the rest retrieved from reference TRBV2 and TRBJ1-5, is EPEVTQTPSHQVTQMGQEVILRCVPISNHLYFYWYRQILGQKVEFLVSFYNNEISEKSEIFDDQFSVERPDGSNFTLKIRSTKLEDSAMYFCASSTGVMGNQPQHFGDGTRLSIL.